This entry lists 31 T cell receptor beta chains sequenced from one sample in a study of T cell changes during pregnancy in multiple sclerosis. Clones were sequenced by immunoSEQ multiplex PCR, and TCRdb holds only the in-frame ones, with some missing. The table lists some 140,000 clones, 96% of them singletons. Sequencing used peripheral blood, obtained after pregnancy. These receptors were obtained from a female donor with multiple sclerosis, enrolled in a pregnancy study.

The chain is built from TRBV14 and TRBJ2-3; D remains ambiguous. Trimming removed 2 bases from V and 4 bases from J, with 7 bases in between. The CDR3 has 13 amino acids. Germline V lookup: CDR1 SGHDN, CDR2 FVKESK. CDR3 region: CASSQSLPDTQYF. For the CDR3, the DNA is TGTGCCAGCAGCCAATCTCTTCCAGATACGCAGTATTTT.

The CDR3, as DNA: TGTGCTAGTGGGCTGGGACTAGAGGGAGACAATGAGCAGTTCTTC. This gives the protein CASGLGLEGDNEQFF. The chain couples TRBV12-5 to TRBJ2-1, with 8 positions matching TRBD2. Per the germline V gene, CDR1 is LGHNT and CDR2 is FRNRAP. There are 15 residues in the CDR3. V lost 6 bases and J lost 5; bases outside the gene matches: 9.

The chain's CDR3 is CASSPVRTGRNEQFF. In DNA form, the CDR3 reads TGTGCCAGCAGCCCGGTGAGGACAGGGCGTAATGAGCAGTTCTTC. This chain uses TRBV27 with TRBJ2-1, with 8 positions matching TRBD1. The V gene end was trimmed by 6 bases and the J gene end by 7 bases; junction bases not matched to a gene: 11. Germline-derived CDR1 and CDR2 are MNHEY and SMNVEV (reference sequence). The CDR3 runs to 15 residues.

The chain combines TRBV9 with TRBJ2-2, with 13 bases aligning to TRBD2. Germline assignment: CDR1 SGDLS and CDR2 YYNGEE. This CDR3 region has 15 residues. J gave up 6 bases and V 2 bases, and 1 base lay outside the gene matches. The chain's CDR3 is CASSVGLAGAGELFF. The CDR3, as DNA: TGTGCCAGCAGCGTCGGACTAGCGGGAGCCGGGGAGCTGTTTTTT.

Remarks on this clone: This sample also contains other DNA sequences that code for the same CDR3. The CDR3 nucleotides are TGTGCCAGTAGTAGACAGGGGTTCTACGAGCAGTACTTC. Translating it yields CASSRQGFYEQYF. The V call is TRBV19, the J call TRBJ2-7, with 8 nucleotides matching TRBD1. J gave up 3 bases and V 4 bases, and 2 bases lay outside the gene matches. CDR1 is LNHDA, CDR2 SQIVND, per germline (reference sequence). The CDR3 is 13 residues long.

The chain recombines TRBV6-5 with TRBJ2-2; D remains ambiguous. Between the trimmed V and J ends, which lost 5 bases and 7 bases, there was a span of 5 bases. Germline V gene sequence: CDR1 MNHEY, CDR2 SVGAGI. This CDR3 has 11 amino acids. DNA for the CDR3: TGTGCCAGCAGTGGGCACGGGGAGCTGTTTTTT. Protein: CASSGHGELFF.

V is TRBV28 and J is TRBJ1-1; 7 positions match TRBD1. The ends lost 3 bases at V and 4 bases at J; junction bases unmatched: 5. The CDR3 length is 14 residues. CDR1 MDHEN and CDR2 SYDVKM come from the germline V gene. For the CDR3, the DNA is TGTGCCAGCAGTTTGTACAGGGGAGTCACTGAAGCTTTCTTT. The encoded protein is CASSLYRGVTEAFF.

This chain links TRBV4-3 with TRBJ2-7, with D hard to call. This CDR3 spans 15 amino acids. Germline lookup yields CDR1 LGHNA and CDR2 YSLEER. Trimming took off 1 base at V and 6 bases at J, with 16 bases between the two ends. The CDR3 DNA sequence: TGCGCCAGCAGCCAAGGGGTGTCGGGTGTCGGCGAGCAGTACTTC. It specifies CASSQGVSGVGEQYF.

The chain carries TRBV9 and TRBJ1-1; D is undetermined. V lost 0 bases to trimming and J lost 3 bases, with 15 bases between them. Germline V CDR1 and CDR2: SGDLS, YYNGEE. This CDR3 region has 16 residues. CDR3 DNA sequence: TGTGCCAGCAGCGTAGGTACGACCGGGAGGTACACTGAAGCTTTCTTT. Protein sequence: CASSVGTTGRYTEAFF.

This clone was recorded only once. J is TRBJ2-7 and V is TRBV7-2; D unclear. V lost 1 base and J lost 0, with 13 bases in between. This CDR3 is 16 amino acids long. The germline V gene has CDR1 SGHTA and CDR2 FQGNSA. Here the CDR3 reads CASSLVSQASSYEQYF. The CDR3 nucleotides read TGTGCCAGCAGCTTAGTGTCTCAGGCCAGCTCCTACGAGCAGTACTTC.

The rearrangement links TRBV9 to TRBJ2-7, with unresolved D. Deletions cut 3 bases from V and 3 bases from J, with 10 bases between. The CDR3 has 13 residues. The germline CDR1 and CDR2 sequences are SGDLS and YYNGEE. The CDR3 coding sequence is TGTGCCAGCAGCGGGTCTTCAGGCTACGAGCAGTACTTC. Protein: CASSGSSGYEQYF.

CDR3 region: CASSPSLAGAKNIQYF. CDR3 DNA: TGTGCCAGCAGCCCCTCACTAGCAGGTGCCAAAAACATTCAGTACTTC. The rearrangement uses TRBV7-2 and TRBJ2-4; possibly TRBD2 for D (6 bases). Between the trimmed V and J ends, which lost 5 bases and 1 base, there was a span of 15 bases. The CDR3 runs 16 residues. Germline-derived CDR1 and CDR2 are SGHTA and FQGNSA.

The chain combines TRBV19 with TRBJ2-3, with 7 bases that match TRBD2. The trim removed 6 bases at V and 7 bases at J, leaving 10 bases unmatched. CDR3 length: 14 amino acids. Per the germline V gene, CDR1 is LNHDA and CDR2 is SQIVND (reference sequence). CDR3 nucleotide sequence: TGTGCCAGTAGAACTAGCGAAAATAGCAATACGCAGTATTTT. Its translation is CASRTSENSNTQYF.

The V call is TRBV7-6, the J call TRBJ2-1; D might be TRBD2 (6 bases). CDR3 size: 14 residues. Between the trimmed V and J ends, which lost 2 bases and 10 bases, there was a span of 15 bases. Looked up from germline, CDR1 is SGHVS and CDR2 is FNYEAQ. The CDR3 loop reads CASSLTSGAGEQFF. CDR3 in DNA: TGTGCCAGCAGCTTAACGTCCGGGGCGGGGGAGCAGTTCTTC.

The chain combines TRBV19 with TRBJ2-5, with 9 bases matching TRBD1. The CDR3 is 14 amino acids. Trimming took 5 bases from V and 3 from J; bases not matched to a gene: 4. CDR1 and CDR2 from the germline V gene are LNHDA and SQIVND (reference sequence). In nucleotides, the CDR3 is TGTGCCAGTAGTCCCGGGACAGGGAAAGAGACCCAGTACTTC. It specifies CASSPGTGKETQYF.

CDR3 coding DNA: TGTGCCAGCAGGACTGACCCTAGTGAAGCTTTCTTT. Protein product: CASRTDPSEAFF. J is TRBJ1-1 and V is TRBV13; D is undetermined. Germline loops: CDR1 PRHDT, CDR2 FYEKMQ (reference sequence). Trimming cost V 6 bases and J 7 bases, with 12 bases left between them. The CDR3 is made up of 12 amino acids.

The CDR3: CSVSGRASETQYF. CDR3 bases: TGCAGCGTTAGCGGGAGGGCCTCAGAGACCCAGTACTTC. The chain uses TRBV29-1 and TRBJ2-5; 10 positions agree with TRBD2. Germline assignment: CDR1 SQVTM and CDR2 ANQGSEA. The CDR3 sequence is 13 residues long. With 5 bases clipped from V and 4 bases from J, the junction kept 4 bases outside the gene matches.

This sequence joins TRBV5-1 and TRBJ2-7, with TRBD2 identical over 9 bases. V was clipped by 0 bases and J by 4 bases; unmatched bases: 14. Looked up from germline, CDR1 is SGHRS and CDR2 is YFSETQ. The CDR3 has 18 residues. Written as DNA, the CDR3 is TGCGCCAGCAGCTTGGCCGAGACTAGCGGCTCCGGCGTGTACGAGCAGTACTTC. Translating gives CASSLAETSGSGVYEQYF.

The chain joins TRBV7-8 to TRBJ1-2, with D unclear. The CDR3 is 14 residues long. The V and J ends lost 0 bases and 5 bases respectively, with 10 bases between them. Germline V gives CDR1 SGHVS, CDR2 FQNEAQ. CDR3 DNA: TGTGCCAGCAGCTTAGCGGAGATAGCGTATGGCTACACCTTC. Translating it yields CASSLAEIAYGYTF.

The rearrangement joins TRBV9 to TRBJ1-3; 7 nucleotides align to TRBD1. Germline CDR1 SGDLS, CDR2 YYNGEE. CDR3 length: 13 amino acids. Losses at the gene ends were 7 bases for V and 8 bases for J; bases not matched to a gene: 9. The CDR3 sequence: CASGTGVEDTIYF. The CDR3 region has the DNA TGTGCCAGCGGAACAGGGGTAGAAGACACCATATATTTT. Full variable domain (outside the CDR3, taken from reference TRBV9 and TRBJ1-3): DSGVTQTPKHLITATGQRVTLRCSPRSGDLSVYWYQQSLDQGLQFLIQYYNGEERAKGNILERFSAQQFPDLHSELNLSSLELGDSALYFCASGTGVEDTIYFGEGSWLTVV.

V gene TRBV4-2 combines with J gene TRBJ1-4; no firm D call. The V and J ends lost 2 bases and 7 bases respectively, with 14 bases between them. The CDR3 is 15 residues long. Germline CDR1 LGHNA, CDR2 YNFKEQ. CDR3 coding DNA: TGTGCCAGCAGCCAATTACTCGGGGTTATTGAAAAACTGTTTTTT. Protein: CASSQLLGVIEKLFF.

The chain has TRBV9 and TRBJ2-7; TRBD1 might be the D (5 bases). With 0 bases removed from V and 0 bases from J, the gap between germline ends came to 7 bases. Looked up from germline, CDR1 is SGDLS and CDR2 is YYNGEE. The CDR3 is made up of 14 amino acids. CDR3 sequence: CASSVGTLSYEQYF. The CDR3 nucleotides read TGTGCCAGCAGCGTAGGGACACTCTCCTACGAGCAGTACTTC.

This chain's CDR3 is CASSFGGGWEQYF. In DNA form, the CDR3 reads TGTGCCAGCAGTTTTGGGGGGGGTTGGGAGCAGTACTTC. J is TRBJ2-7 and V is TRBV6-5; 7 bases map to TRBD2. Trimming cost V 4 bases and J 7 bases; bases outside gene matches: 7. The CDR3 extends over 13 amino acids. Germline-derived CDR1 and CDR2 are MNHEY and SVGAGI.

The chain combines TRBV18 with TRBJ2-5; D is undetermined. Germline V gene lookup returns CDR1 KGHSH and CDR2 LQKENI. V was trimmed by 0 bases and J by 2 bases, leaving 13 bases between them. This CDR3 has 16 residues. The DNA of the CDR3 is TGTGCCAGCTCACCACCGTCCTTGACTGAACAAGAGACCCAGTACTTC. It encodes CASSPPSLTEQETQYF.

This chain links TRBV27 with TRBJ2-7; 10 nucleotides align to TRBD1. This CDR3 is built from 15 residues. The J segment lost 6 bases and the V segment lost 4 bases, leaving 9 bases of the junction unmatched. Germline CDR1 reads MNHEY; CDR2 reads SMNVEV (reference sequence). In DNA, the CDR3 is TGTGCCAGCAGTTCCTCGGGGACAGGGGCGGGCGAGCAGTACTTC. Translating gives CASSSSGTGAGEQYF.

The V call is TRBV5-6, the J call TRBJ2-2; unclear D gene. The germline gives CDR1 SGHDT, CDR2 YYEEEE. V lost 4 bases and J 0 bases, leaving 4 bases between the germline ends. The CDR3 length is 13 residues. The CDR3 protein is CASSLANTGELFF. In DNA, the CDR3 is TGTGCCAGCAGCCTCGCGAACACCGGGGAGCTGTTTTTT.

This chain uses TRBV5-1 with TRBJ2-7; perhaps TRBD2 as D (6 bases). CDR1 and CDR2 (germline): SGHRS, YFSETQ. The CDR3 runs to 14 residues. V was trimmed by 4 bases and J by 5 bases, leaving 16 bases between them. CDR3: CASSPGGWGDEQYF. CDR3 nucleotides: TGCGCCAGCAGCCCCGGGGGTTGGGGTGACGAGCAGTACTTC.

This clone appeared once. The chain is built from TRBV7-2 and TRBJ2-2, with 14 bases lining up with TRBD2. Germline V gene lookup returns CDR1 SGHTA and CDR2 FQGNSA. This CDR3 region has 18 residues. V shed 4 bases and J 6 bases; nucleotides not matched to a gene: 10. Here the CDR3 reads CASSSLGTSGSLAGELFF. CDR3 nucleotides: TGTGCCAGCAGCTCCTTAGGGACTAGCGGGAGCTTAGCCGGGGAGCTGTTTTTT.

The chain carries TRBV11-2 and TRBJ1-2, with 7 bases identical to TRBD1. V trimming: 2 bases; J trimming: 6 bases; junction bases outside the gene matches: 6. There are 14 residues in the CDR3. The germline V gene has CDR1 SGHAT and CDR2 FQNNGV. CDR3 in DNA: TGTGCCAGCAGCTTACCCCTCGGGACAGATGGCTACACCTTC. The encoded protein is CASSLPLGTDGYTF. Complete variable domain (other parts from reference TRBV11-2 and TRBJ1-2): EAGVAQSPRYKIIEKRQSVAFWCNPISGHATLYWYQQILGQGPKLLIQFQNNGVVDDSQLPKDRFSAERLKGVDSTLKIQPAKLEDSAVYLCASSLPLGTDGYTFGSGTRLTVV.

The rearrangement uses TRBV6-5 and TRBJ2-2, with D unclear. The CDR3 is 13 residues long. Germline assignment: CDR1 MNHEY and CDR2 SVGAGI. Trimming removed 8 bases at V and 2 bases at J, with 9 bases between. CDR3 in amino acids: CASRLSNTGELFF. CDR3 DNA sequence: TGTGCCAGCCGTTTGTCTAACACCGGGGAGCTGTTTTTT.

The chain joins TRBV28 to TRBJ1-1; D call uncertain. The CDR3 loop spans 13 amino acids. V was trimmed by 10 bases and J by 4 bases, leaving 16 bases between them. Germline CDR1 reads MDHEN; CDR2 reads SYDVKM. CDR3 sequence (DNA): TGTGCCACTGTTCGGACCGGGAGCACTGAAGCTTTCTTT. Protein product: CATVRTGSTEAFF.